These 17 T cell receptor beta chains were all obtained from the same sample, sequenced in a study of T cell clonotyping in hematopoietic cell transplantation. The data were produced by immunoSEQ multiplex PCR, yet TCRdb's version contains in-frame clones alone and is incomplete. The profile shows more than 40,000 clones, 95% of them singletons. Sequencing was carried out using peripheral blood mononuclear cells. The origin of the receptors is a man aged 25-45 years in good health. Some clones in this sample may be carry-over from other donors' samples.

The chain links TRBV27 to TRBJ2-3, with D unclear. Germline loops: CDR1 MNHEY, CDR2 SMNVEV (reference sequence). This CDR3 region has 14 residues. The V and J ends lost 5 bases and 0 bases respectively, with 9 bases between them. Here the CDR3 reads CASSTIASTDTQYF. In DNA, the CDR3 is TGTGCCAGCAGTACGATCGCTAGCACAGATACGCAGTATTTT.

The chain carries TRBV4-2 and TRBJ2-5, with a weak D call TRBD1 (5 bases). This CDR3 is 16 amino acids long. Trimming took off 0 bases at V and 0 bases at J, with 11 bases between the two ends. Germline V CDR1 and CDR2: LGHNA, YNFKEQ. CDR3 sequence: CASSQDQHRYQETQYF. The DNA of the CDR3 is TGTGCCAGCAGCCAAGATCAACACAGGTACCAAGAGACCCAGTACTTC.

This chain joins TRBV9 and TRBJ1-4; 9 bases map to TRBD1. Trimming removed 4 bases from V and 5 bases from J; junction bases left unmatched: 6. The CDR3 spans 15 residues. Germline values: CDR1 SGDLS, CDR2 YYNGEE. DNA for the CDR3: TGTGCCAGCAGCTCCCTCGGGACAGGGAATGAAAAACTGTTTTTT. Translating it yields CASSSLGTGNEKLFF. The full variable domain, in which reference TRBV9 and TRBJ1-4 provide the parts outside the CDR3, is DSGVTQTPKHLITATGQRVTLRCSPRSGDLSVYWYQQSLDQGLQFLIQYYNGEERAKGNILERFSAQQFPDLHSELNLSSLELGDSALYFCASSSLGTGNEKLFFGSGTQLSVL.

V and J are TRBV7-8 and TRBJ2-3; D is unclear. V lost 5 bases, J lost 6 bases, and 9 bases lay in between. Per the germline V gene, CDR1 is SGHVS and CDR2 is FQNEAQ. This CDR3 comprises 12 residues. The CDR3 spells CASSGDADTQYF. For the CDR3, the DNA is TGTGCCAGCAGCGGAGATGCGGATACGCAGTATTTT.

V is TRBV30 and J is TRBJ1-3; D gene unclear. From germline, CDR1 is GTSNPN and CDR2 SVGIG (reference sequence). The CDR3 consists of 15 residues. The germline V and J ends were trimmed by 2 bases and 2 bases, with 13 bases remaining between them. CDR3 sequence (DNA): TGTGCCTGGAGTTCTATTGGGCTCGCTGGAAACACCATATATTTT. Translation gives CAWSSIGLAGNTIYF.

CDR3 residues: CSVSRTDYGYTF. The CDR3 bases are TGCAGCGTCTCTAGGACGGATTATGGCTACACCTTC. The chain couples TRBV29-1 to TRBJ1-2; D remains unclear. CDR3 length equals 12 residues. V lost 6 bases and J 5 bases, leaving 13 bases between the germline ends. The germline CDR1 and CDR2 sequences are SQVTM and ANQGSEA.

The chain carries TRBV13 and TRBJ2-7, with 7 nucleotides matching TRBD1. The CDR3 is 14 residues long. Germline V gene lookup returns CDR1 PRHDT and CDR2 FYEKMQ (reference sequence). V gave up 6 bases and J gave up 2 bases; unmatched junction bases: 7. Here the CDR3 DNA reads TGTGCCAGCAGGGACAGGTCGATTACCTACGAGCAGTACTTC. It codes for CASRDRSITYEQYF.

The genes are TRBV11-2 and TRBJ1-1; TRBD1 is a possible D gene (5 bases). This CDR3 contains 13 residues. Trimming left V 5 bases short and J 2 bases short, with 9 bases between. Germline V gives CDR1 SGHAT, CDR2 FQNNGV. The CDR3 loop is CASSLGPNTEAFF. CDR3 bases: TGTGCCAGCAGCCTGGGGCCCAACACTGAAGCTTTCTTT. Full variable domain (outside the CDR3, taken from reference TRBV11-2 and TRBJ1-1): EAGVAQSPRYKIIEKRQSVAFWCNPISGHATLYWYQQILGQGPKLLIQFQNNGVVDDSQLPKDRFSAERLKGVDSTLKIQPAKLEDSAVYLCASSLGPNTEAFFGQGTRLTVV.

This chain connects TRBV6-5 to TRBJ1-1, with unresolved D. This CDR3 has 14 residues. V lost 6 bases and J lost 0, with 11 bases in between. Germline CDR1 and CDR2: MNHEY and SVGAGI. In DNA, the CDR3 is TGTGCCAGCAGGAACAGAGCCATGAACACTGAAGCTTTCTTT. It yields the protein CASRNRAMNTEAFF.

This sequence joins TRBV29-1 and TRBJ2-3, with 11 bases fitting TRBD1. Germline values: CDR1 SQVTM, CDR2 ANQGSEA. The CDR3 is 16 amino acids. The V and J ends lost 2 bases and 3 bases, in that order; junction bases with no gene match: 7. The CDR3 DNA follows: TGCAGCGTTGAACACACCGGGACAGGGGGGACAGATACGCAGTATTTT. Protein: CSVEHTGTGGTDTQYF.

This chain uses TRBV4-3 with TRBJ1-2; D is unresolved. V gave up 5 bases and J gave up 7 bases, with 11 bases separating them. The CDR3 loop spans 12 amino acids. Germline V gives CDR1 LGHNA, CDR2 YSLEER. The CDR3 nucleotides are TGCGCCAGCAGCGACCGGTTCGGTGGCTACACCTTC. It is translated as CASSDRFGGYTF.

The gene calls are TRBV19 and TRBJ2-3, with 9 bases matching TRBD2. V trimming: 4 bases; J trimming: 2 bases; junction bases outside the gene matches: 4. The CDR3 spans 15 residues. Germline V CDR1 and CDR2: LNHDA, SQIVND (reference sequence). CDR3 DNA: TGTGCCAGTAGTAAGCCTAGCGGGGACACAGATACGCAGTATTTT. Translating gives CASSKPSGDTDTQYF.

J is TRBJ2-7 and V is TRBV21-1; the table names TRBD2, a call not compared with the DNA. TRBV21-1 is assigned pseudogene status. This CDR3 has 11 amino acids. The CDR3 loop reads CASTGRDEQYF. The CDR3, as DNA: TGTGCCAGTACAGGGAGGGACGAGCAGTACTTC.

The gene calls are TRBV6-5 and TRBJ2-3; D call uncertain. Germline V CDR1 and CDR2: MNHEY, SVGAGI. The CDR3 contains 13 residues. V was cut by 0 bases and J by 4 bases, with 5 bases left in between. Here the CDR3 reads CASSYSLADTQYF. CDR3 in DNA: TGTGCCAGCAGTTACTCGTTGGCAGATACGCAGTATTTT.

The chain carries TRBV5-1 and TRBJ2-7, with 7 bases matching TRBD1. Trimming cost V 4 bases and J 10 bases; bases outside gene matches: 14. CDR1 and CDR2 (germline): SGHRS, YFSETQ. The CDR3 is 14 residues long. CDR3 coding DNA: TGCGCCAGCAGCCCTCCGGGACAGATATCCCCACAGTACTTC. Amino acids: CASSPPGQISPQYF.

Written as DNA, the CDR3 is TGCAGCGTTTTTTCGTCCGCCGACAGGGGGAGGCTGCCTAGCACAGATACGCAGTATTTT. Residues: CSVFSSADRGRLPSTDTQYF. The V and J genes are TRBV29-1 and TRBJ2-3; TRBD1 aligns across 9 bases. V gave up 5 bases and J gave up 0 bases; unmatched junction bases: 21. CDR3 length: 20 residues. Per the germline V gene, CDR1 is SQVTM and CDR2 is ANQGSEA.

The V and J genes are TRBV15 and TRBJ1-6; D is ambiguous. In germline, CDR1 is LNHNV, CDR2 YYDKDF (reference sequence). The CDR3 loop spans 14 amino acids. V was clipped by 0 bases and J by 7 bases, with 7 bases between them. The CDR3 DNA follows: TGTGCCACCAGCAGAGACAGAGAAAATTCACCCCTCCACTTT. Translated: CATSRDRENSPLHF.